This TCR beta chain was recorded in a study of blood T cell repertoires in COVID-19. On the study more broadly: The origin of the acute and convalescent COVID-19 samples was the United States, Italy and Spain. T cells, B-cell-depleted T cells, or PBMCs provided the cDNA or gDNA that served as material.

The CDR3 has 16 residues. CDR1 and CDR2 (germline): SGHDT, YYEEEE. V dropped 4 bases and J dropped 6; count of bases not matched to a gene: 7. In the source study's methods: The assay estimated nucleated cells by amplifying reference gene primers. This table comes from immunoSEQ multiplex PCR, and its TCRdb copy is limited to in-frame clones, with some not included. The DNA was the basis for D and trimming; V, J and clone size are from that table. The sample consists of roughly 230,000 clones, around four fifths of them appearing once. The sequence came from a woman aged 60 to 75 with active or convalescent COVID-19. Specimen: peripheral blood. The gene calls are TRBV5-6 and TRBJ1-6; 10 positions agree with TRBD1. The CDR3 is CASSRDRGHSNSPLHF. CDR3 in DNA: TGTGCCAGCAGCCGCGACAGGGGGCATAGTAATTCACCCCTCCACTTT.